The 4 T cell receptor beta chains below were found in one sample sequenced in a study of T cell responses to AZD1222 COVID-19 vaccine. Produced via immunoSEQ multiplex PCR; TCRdb's table is partial and in-frame only. The sample lists some 94,000 clones; around 90% were seen once. This material consisted of peripheral blood, taken on day 0 of AZD1222 vaccination. These receptors all stem from an adult in good health.

The chain links TRBV7-6 to TRBJ2-3, with TRBD2 as a possible D gene (7 bases). The V end was cut by 4 bases, the J end by 6 bases, with 20 bases between. Germline V gives CDR1 SGHVS, CDR2 FNYEAQ. This CDR3 has 16 residues. The CDR3 region is CASSSRSWGGLDTQYF. The CDR3 nucleotides read TGTGCCAGCAGCTCGAGATCGTGGGGGGGCCTGGATACGCAGTATTTT. The variable domain in full, completed from reference TRBV7-6 and TRBJ2-3, reads GAGVSQSPRYKVTKRGQDVALRCDPISGHVSLYWYRQALGQGPEFLTYFNYEAQQDKSGLPNDRFSAERPEGSISTLTIQRTEQRDSAMYRCASSSRSWGGLDTQYFGPGTRLTVL.

The chain uses TRBV11-2 and TRBJ1-5; 8 nucleotides line up with TRBD1. V lost 4 bases, J lost 2 bases, and 7 bases stayed unmatched. The germline V gene encodes CDR1 SGHAT and CDR2 FQNNGV. The length of the CDR3 is 16 residues. The CDR3 protein is CASSSTGGARNQPQHF. The CDR3 nucleotides read TGTGCCAGCAGCTCCACAGGGGGGGCACGCAATCAGCCCCAGCATTTT.

This clone was counted once. This chain links TRBV19 with TRBJ1-6; 9 positions agree with TRBD1. The CDR3 runs 15 residues. With V trimmed by 3 bases and J by 8 bases, 5 bases remained unmatched. Germline loops: CDR1 LNHDA, CDR2 SQIVND (reference sequence). The DNA of the CDR3 is TGTGCCAGTAGTATCCCGGGACAGGGCTATTCACCCCTCCACTTT. Amino acid sequence: CASSIPGQGYSPLHF.

The chain joins TRBV4-1 to TRBJ1-2; the D gene is possibly TRBD1 (5 bases). The germline V and J ends were trimmed by 4 bases and 3 bases, with 15 bases remaining between them. Germline V gene data show CDR1 as MGHRA and CDR2 as YSYEKL. The CDR3 has 15 residues. The CDR3 DNA reads as TGCGCCAGCAGCCCGCAACAGGAGGAATACTATGGCTACACCTTC. Its protein is CASSPQQEEYYGYTF.